The 14 T cell receptor beta chains reported below all come from one sample, sequenced in a study of T cell responses to AZD1222 COVID-19 vaccine. The assay was immunoSEQ multiplex PCR, and TCRdb's table has in-frame clones only and misses some. The table has about 140,000 clones, about 91% seen once. Sequencing was performed on peripheral blood, taken on day 0 of AZD1222 vaccination. These receptors originate from an adult in good health.

CDR3 amino acids: CASSSGAYNEQFF. The CDR3 nucleotides are TGTGCCAGCAGCTCCGGGGCGTACAATGAGCAGTTCTTC. V is TRBV7-2 and J is TRBJ2-1, with D perhaps assigned TRBD1 or TRBD2 (5 bases each). V was cut by 4 bases and J by 4 bases, with 8 bases left in between. The CDR3 runs 13 residues. The germline gives CDR1 SGHTA, CDR2 FQGNSA.

The chain joins TRBV5-1 to TRBJ2-5; no reliable D call. This CDR3 comprises 14 residues. CDR1 is SGHRS and CDR2 is YFSETQ in the germline V gene. V lost 0 bases to trimming and J lost 1 base, with 7 bases between them. Here the CDR3 reads CASSLDPSQETQYF. The DNA for the CDR3 is TGCGCCAGCAGCTTGGACCCTAGCCAAGAGACCCAGTACTTC.

The V gene is TRBV19, the J gene TRBJ1-5, with D tentatively TRBD1 (5 bases). CDR3 length equals 15 residues. Per the germline V gene, CDR1 is LNHDA and CDR2 is SQIVND (reference sequence). V lost 4 bases, J lost 11 bases, and 21 bases lay in between. DNA of the CDR3: TGTGCCAGTAGTAACTACGACAGCCAAATCGAGGCCCAGCATTTT. It encodes CASSNYDSQIEAQHF.

J is TRBJ1-1 and V is TRBV6-1; TRBD1 matches 8 bases. This CDR3 is 15 amino acids long. Germline V gene sequence: CDR1 MNHNS, CDR2 SASEGT. The ends lost 2 bases at V and 4 bases at J; junction bases unmatched: 6. The CDR3 sequence: CASSEWTGWGTEAFF. CDR3 in DNA: TGTGCCAGCAGTGAATGGACAGGGTGGGGCACTGAAGCTTTCTTT.

The rearrangement links TRBV19 to TRBJ2-3; 9 bases line up with TRBD2. Trimming cost V 7 bases and J 2 bases; bases outside gene matches: 10. Germline CDR1 is LNHDA and CDR2 is SQIVND (reference sequence). This CDR3 comprises 16 residues. DNA for the CDR3: TGTGCCAGTAATAGGGCTAGCGGGGAAATCACAGATACGCAGTATTTT. As protein: CASNRASGEITDTQYF.

In its sample, this clone was seen once. The rearrangement links TRBV7-2 to TRBJ2-1; D unresolved. Germline lookup yields CDR1 SGHTA and CDR2 FQGNSA. The V end was cut by 1 base, the J end by 0 bases, with 7 bases between. The CDR3 extends over 15 amino acids. The CDR3 region has the DNA TGTGCCAGCAGCTTAGGCGGAGTCTCCTACAATGAGCAGTTCTTC. It yields the protein CASSLGGVSYNEQFF.

The J gene is TRBJ1-3, the V gene TRBV6-6; no clear D gene. CDR1 and CDR2 (germline): MNHNY, SVGAGI (reference sequence). The CDR3 is 16 amino acids. V dropped 5 bases and J dropped 3 bases, with 17 bases sitting between them. CDR3 sequence reads: CASSAGGLSGGNTIYF. The DNA for the CDR3 is TGTGCCAGCAGTGCGGGCGGACTTTCAGGTGGAAACACCATATATTTT.

The chain combines TRBV6-2 or TRBV6-3 with TRBJ1-5, with TRBD1 matching over 11 bases. The J segment lost 3 bases and the V segment lost 5 bases, leaving 6 bases of the junction unmatched. Looked up from germline, CDR1 is MNHEY and CDR2 is SVGEGT. This CDR3 comprises 16 residues. The CDR3 sequence is CASSDRGQGDNQPQHF. The CDR3 DNA follows: TGTGCCAGCAGTGACCGGGGACAGGGGGACAATCAGCCCCAGCATTTT.

V gene TRBV10-3 combines with J gene TRBJ2-1, with D unresolved. CDR1 and CDR2 from the germline V gene are ENHRY and SYGVKD. The V end was cut by 0 bases, the J end by 7 bases, with 10 bases between. The CDR3 is 14 amino acids. CDR3: CAISESIALNEQFF. The DNA for the CDR3 is TGTGCCATCAGTGAGTCGATCGCGCTAAATGAGCAGTTCTTC.

CDR3 DNA: TGTGCCAGCAGTCCCTCCCCGACAGGGACCTACGAGCAGTACTTC. This codes for CASSPSPTGTYEQYF. This chain links TRBV28 with TRBJ2-7; 7 nucleotides agree with TRBD1. CDR1 and CDR2 from the germline V gene are MDHEN and SYDVKM. The J segment lost 2 bases and the V segment lost 5 bases, leaving 9 bases of the junction unmatched. CDR3 length: 15 residues.

The chain employs TRBV9 and TRBJ2-5; 8 bases align to TRBD1. J was trimmed by 1 base and V by 3 bases; bases with no gene match: 5. This CDR3 spans 15 amino acids. Germline V gene data show CDR1 as SGDLS and CDR2 as YYNGEE. CDR3 protein: CASSAATGVQETQYF. The CDR3 DNA follows: TGTGCCAGCAGCGCCGCGACAGGGGTCCAAGAGACCCAGTACTTC.

This rearrangement joins TRBV18 to TRBJ2-7; 7 positions match TRBD1. Germline V gene lookup returns CDR1 KGHSH and CDR2 LQKENI. V shed 3 bases and J 3 bases; nucleotides not matched to a gene: 8. The CDR3 is made up of 15 amino acids. The CDR3, as DNA: TGTGCCAGCTCACCTAACACAGGGGTTGGCTACGAGCAGTACTTC. It encodes CASSPNTGVGYEQYF.

The gene calls are TRBV3-1 (or the pseudogene TRBV3-2) and TRBJ2-3; D is unresolved. The CDR3 has 14 amino acids. V shed 0 bases and J shed 1 base, with 5 bases lying between them. Germline V CDR1 and CDR2: LGHDT, YNNKEL (reference sequence). The CDR3 region is CASSQEVGTDTQYF. The CDR3 DNA sequence: TGTGCCAGCAGCCAAGAGGTAGGCACAGATACGCAGTATTTT.

J is TRBJ1-3 and V is TRBV27; D gene uncertain. CDR1 MNHEY and CDR2 SMNVEV come from the germline V gene (reference sequence). Trimming shortened V by 2 bases and J by 1 base, and 6 bases separated the two germline ends. The CDR3 spans 14 residues. DNA of the CDR3: TGTGCCAGCAGTTTACGGGGATCTGGAAACACCATATATTTT. The encoded protein is CASSLRGSGNTIYF.